What follows describes a single T cell receptor (beta chain). Antigen unknown. Sample barcodes and UMIs were carried by the TCR alpha and TCR beta cDNA libraries that 5'RACE generated with constant-segment primers. TCRdb fed the 5' RACE reads into MiXCR, producing one record per CDR3 protein. There are approximately 180,000 distinct CDR3 sequences in the sample; 16% occur only once, and about 2% lies in the top ten. This entry is derived from a study of T-cell memory formation after mild COVID-19. At the level of the study: TCR clusters showed largely donor specificity.

Findings of the study overall: Some clones that responded were present in memory (sampled pre-infection), which suggests cross-reactive memory joined.

The length of the CDR3 is 14 residues. Deletions cut 7 bases from V and 4 bases from J, with 13 bases between. The germline V gene encodes CDR1 SGHAT and CDR2 FQNNGV. The chain is built from TRBV11-2 and TRBJ2-2; D uncertain. The TCR originated in an adult woman who had mild COVID-19 (a few samples of this study predate the infection). Cell type and time point are not known. Sequences were obtained from PBMCs or a T cell subset sorted from them (not recorded which). CDR3 in DNA: TGTGCCAGCACCGTTATTCAGGTCACCGGGGAGCTGTTTTTT. Translated: CASTVIQVTGELFF.